These 14 T cell receptor beta chains originate from one sample sequenced in a study of early T cells in non-severe SARS-CoV-2 infection. Each CDR3 protein is one row after TCRdb ran MiXCR on the 5' RACE reads. The table lists 45,000 to 70,000 distinct CDR3 sequences, around 8.3% of them singletons. Sequenced here: whole blood, sampled at baseline. The receptors shown here come from an adult who was a healthcare worker with PCR-confirmed SARS-CoV-2 infection or an uninfected control (not recorded which).

The gene calls are TRBV12-3 or TRBV12-4 and TRBJ2-1; D is unclear. The CDR3 extends over 14 amino acids. Trimming stripped 1 base from V and 8 bases from J, with 12 bases between. The CDR3 DNA reads TGTGCCAGCAGTTTAGGGACCGACCTTGATGAGCAGTTCTTC. As protein: CASSLGTDLDEQFF.

This clonotype was observed a few times. The rearrangement uses TRBV7-8 and TRBJ2-2, with D possibly being TRBD1 or TRBD2 (5 bases each). The CDR3 covers 16 residues. The germline CDR1 and CDR2 sequences are SGHVS and FQNEAQ. The V end lost 3 bases, the J end lost 0 bases, and 11 bases lay between the germline ends. The CDR3 bases are TGTGCCAGCAGCTTCTGGGGGAGTGCGAACACCGGGGAGCTGTTTTTT. Translated, it gives CASSFWGSANTGELFF.

The chain has TRBV6-2 or TRBV6-3 and TRBJ1-6; possibly TRBD1 for D (6 bases). The CDR3 extends over 14 amino acids. The germline V gene has CDR1 MNHEY and CDR2 SVGEGT. The V end was cut by 2 bases, the J end by 7 bases, with 9 bases between. The CDR3 DNA sequence: TGTGCCAGCAGTTACGGACAGCGGAATTCACCCCTCCACTTT. Translating it yields CASSYGQRNSPLHF.

The sample holds many counts of this clonotype. This rearrangement joins TRBV20-1 to TRBJ2-1; tentatively, D is TRBD2 (6 bases). V gave up 6 bases and J gave up 0 bases, with 12 bases separating them. This CDR3 is 14 amino acids long. CDR1 and CDR2 (germline): DFQATT, SNEGSKA (reference sequence). Here the CDR3 DNA reads TGCAGTGCCCGTGGGGGGAGCTCCTACAATGAGCAGTTCTTC. The encoded protein is CSARGGSSYNEQFF.

This clonotype showed up just a few times. CDR3 protein: CSVVDTYSYNEQFF. The CDR3 DNA is TGCAGCGTTGTAGACACTTACTCCTACAATGAGCAGTTCTTC. V usage is TRBV29-1 and J usage is TRBJ2-1; D unclear. The CDR3 runs 14 residues. Germline-derived CDR1 and CDR2 are SQVTM and ANQGSEA. V was trimmed by 4 bases and J by 0 bases, leaving 10 bases between them.

Only a few counts were recorded for this clonotype. The rearrangement joins TRBV24-1 to TRBJ2-7; D might be TRBD1 or TRBD2, each matching 6 bases. V lost 2 bases, J lost 3 bases, and 13 bases lay in between. The CDR3 spans 15 residues. Germline assignment: CDR1 KGHDR and CDR2 SFDVKD. The CDR3 DNA reads as TGTGCCACCAGTGATTACAGGGCGGGGATCTACGAGCAGTACTTC. It translates to CATSDYRAGIYEQYF.

This clonotype was observed many times. V is TRBV5-5 and J is TRBJ2-7; 8 positions agree with TRBD1. V lost 3 bases, J lost 0 bases, and 8 bases stayed unmatched. Germline CDR1 SGHKS, CDR2 YYEKEE (reference sequence). The CDR3 has 16 residues. The CDR3 DNA reads as TGTGCCAGCAGCTCCGGGACAGGTTTAAGCTCCTACGAGCAGTACTTC. It encodes CASSSGTGLSSYEQYF.

This clonotype was picked up a small number of times. The V and J genes are TRBV30 and TRBJ2-7; no clear D. From germline, CDR1 is GTSNPN and CDR2 SVGIG (reference sequence). The CDR3 is made up of 11 amino acids. Trimming took 0 bases from V and 4 from J, leaving 4 bases between them. This CDR3 reads CAWSVLYEQYF. Written as DNA, the CDR3 is TGTGCCTGGAGTGTTCTTTACGAGCAGTACTTC.

Only a few counts were recorded for this clonotype. The rearrangement joins TRBV18 to TRBJ1-5; 9 positions agree with TRBD1. Unmatched junction bases numbered 14, after V lost 1 base and J lost 7 bases. The germline V gene encodes CDR1 KGHSH and CDR2 LQKENI. The CDR3 is 18 residues long. The CDR3 reads CASSPQTGTGYPAQPQHF. CDR3 in DNA: TGTGCCAGCTCACCACAGACCGGGACAGGGTATCCCGCACAGCCCCAGCATTTT.

This clonotype was found a few times. The chain links TRBV30 to TRBJ1-2; no definite D call. The CDR3 consists of 12 residues. Germline assignment: CDR1 GTSNPN and CDR2 SVGIG (reference sequence). V was shortened by 3 bases and J by 4 bases, with 9 bases between the two germline ends. The CDR3 bases are TGTGCCTGGAGCCCCGTGGGCTATGGCTACACCTTC. Translation: CAWSPVGYGYTF.

This clonotype showed up many times. This rearrangement joins TRBV15 to TRBJ2-7; 9 bases match TRBD1. CDR1 and CDR2 (germline): LNHNV, YYDKDF (reference sequence). The CDR3 runs 14 residues. Trimming removed 5 bases from V and 4 bases from J; junction bases left unmatched: 6. Here the CDR3 reads CATSPDRGPYEQYF. CDR3 nucleotides: TGTGCCACCAGCCCGGACAGGGGACCGTACGAGCAGTACTTC.

This clonotype was observed many times. The chain recombines TRBV27 with TRBJ2-5; 10 positions match TRBD2. V dropped 5 bases and J dropped 4; count of bases not matched to a gene: 4. This CDR3 region has 14 residues. The germline V gene encodes CDR1 MNHEY and CDR2 SMNVEV (reference sequence). CDR3 sequence: CASSRSGRRETQYF. For the CDR3, the DNA is TGTGCCAGCAGTCGTAGCGGGAGGCGAGAGACCCAGTACTTC.

This clonotype was detected ten times or more. The V call is TRBV7-2, the J call TRBJ2-1, with 12 bases fitting TRBD2. The CDR3 sequence is 16 residues long. V gave up 7 bases and J gave up 8 bases; unmatched junction bases: 12. Germline V gene sequence: CDR1 SGHTA, CDR2 FQGNSA. This CDR3 is CASKLAGGGPYDEQFF. In DNA form, the CDR3 reads TGTGCCAGCAAGCTAGCGGGAGGGGGTCCGTATGATGAGCAGTTCTTC.

This clonotype was observed at least ten times. This chain connects TRBV27 to TRBJ2-1, with 9 bases fitting TRBD2. The CDR3 sequence is 15 residues long. CDR1 and CDR2 (germline): MNHEY, SMNVEV (reference sequence). After removal of 6 bases from V and 2 bases from J, the junction contained 5 bases not matched to a gene. CDR3 protein: CASSYSGRAYNEQFF. In nucleotides, the CDR3 is TGTGCCAGCAGCTATAGCGGGAGAGCCTACAATGAGCAGTTCTTC.